These 27 T cell receptor beta chains were sequenced from one sample in a study of early T cells in non-severe SARS-CoV-2 infection. A single record per CDR3 protein comes from TCRdb applying MiXCR to the 5' RACE reads. The table lists tens of thousands of distinct CDR3 sequences, about 4% of them singletons. Sample: whole blood. Every receptor here comes from an adult who was a healthcare worker with PCR-confirmed SARS-CoV-2 infection or an uninfected control (not recorded which).

This clonotype was picked up many times. The rearrangement uses TRBV7-9 and TRBJ2-1; 8 bases are shared with TRBD2. Germline V gives CDR1 SEHNR, CDR2 FQNEAQ (reference sequence). There are 13 residues in the CDR3. V trimming: 2 bases; J trimming: 9 bases; junction bases outside the gene matches: 3. CDR3 amino acids: CASSLSSGIEQFF. CDR3 DNA: TGTGCCAGCAGCTTAAGTAGCGGGATTGAGCAGTTCTTC.

This clonotype was seen many times. This sequence joins TRBV30 and TRBJ1-1; D gene uncertain. V lost 1 base to trimming and J lost 0 bases, with 9 bases between them. This CDR3 spans 14 amino acids. Germline V gives CDR1 GTSNPN, CDR2 SVGIG (reference sequence). CDR3 region: CAWSGRPMNTEAFF. In DNA form, the CDR3 reads TGTGCCTGGAGTGGAAGACCAATGAACACTGAAGCTTTCTTT.

This clonotype showed up many times. The chain is built from TRBV9 and TRBJ1-1, with TRBD1 matching over 8 bases. Losses at the gene ends were 4 bases for V and 4 bases for J; bases not matched to a gene: 6. CDR1 is SGDLS, CDR2 YYNGEE, per germline. The CDR3 has 14 amino acids. Written as DNA, the CDR3 is TGTGCCAGCAGCCTAGGACAGGGCCCCACTGAAGCTTTCTTT. It is translated as CASSLGQGPTEAFF.

A few counts support this clonotype. This rearrangement joins TRBV28 to TRBJ2-7, with D perhaps being TRBD1 or TRBD2 (6 bases each). This CDR3 comprises 15 residues. Germline lookup yields CDR1 MDHEN and CDR2 SYDVKM. V lost 6 bases and J lost 3, with 18 bases in between. The DNA of the CDR3 is TGTGCCAGCAGCCCTGGAGGGGGATCTCGCTACGAGCAGTACTTC. Encoded protein: CASSPGGGSRYEQYF.

This clonotype has at least ten counts. The chain uses TRBV6-4 and TRBJ2-1; 8 bases line up with TRBD2. From germline, CDR1 is MRHNA and CDR2 SNTAGT. The CDR3 runs to 18 residues. V lost 0 bases, J lost 7 bases, and 14 bases stayed unmatched. The CDR3 loop is CASSDSGTSAGFLNEQFF. In nucleotides, the CDR3 is TGTGCCAGCAGTGACTCAGGGACTAGTGCGGGGTTTCTGAATGAGCAGTTCTTC.

In its sample, this clonotype was seen many times. The chain carries TRBV12-3 or TRBV12-4 and TRBJ2-1; 8 bases match TRBD2. The trim removed 9 bases at V and 15 bases at J, leaving 10 bases unmatched. The CDR3 contains 11 residues. DNA for the CDR3: TGTGCCAGTCAACCGGGACTAGTACCGTTCTTC. It specifies CASQPGLVPFF.

This clonotype has ten or more counts. The CDR3 nucleotides are TGCAGTGCCAGTAGAACTGGAGATGAAGCTTTCTTT. Amino acids: CSASRTGDEAFF. The V and J genes are TRBV20-1 and TRBJ1-1; no definite D call. Trimming cost V 6 bases and J 7 bases, with 15 bases left between them. Germline V CDR1 and CDR2: DFQATT, SNEGSKA (reference sequence). The CDR3 is 12 residues long.

This clonotype was counted a few times. This chain uses TRBV30 with TRBJ2-3, with D hard to call. The CDR3 sequence is 11 residues long. With 3 bases removed from V and 4 bases from J, the gap between germline ends came to 5 bases. Germline loops: CDR1 GTSNPN, CDR2 SVGIG (reference sequence). The CDR3 DNA reads as TGTGCCTGGAGCGTCTCAGATACGCAGTATTTT. It specifies CAWSVSDTQYF.

In its sample, this clonotype was seen many times. This chain links TRBV9 with TRBJ2-4; D remains ambiguous. Germline V gene sequence: CDR1 SGDLS, CDR2 YYNGEE. The CDR3 runs 13 residues. The V gene lost 0 bases and the J gene lost 3 bases, with 4 bases spanning the gap. This CDR3 reads CASSVGVKNIQYF. CDR3 coding DNA: TGTGCCAGCAGCGTAGGGGTCAAAAACATTCAGTACTTC.

This clonotype has ten or more counts. This chain connects TRBV9 to TRBJ2-3, with a tentative D call TRBD2 (5 bases). Per the germline V gene, CDR1 is SGDLS and CDR2 is YYNGEE. This CDR3 spans 14 amino acids. The ends were cut back, 0 bases at V and 6 bases at J, with 11 bases in the middle. The CDR3 is CASSVADYLDTQYF. In DNA, the CDR3 is TGTGCCAGCAGCGTAGCAGACTACCTCGATACGCAGTATTTT.

V gene TRBV23-1 combines with J gene TRBJ1-1; D remains ambiguous. TRBV23-1 has ORF status, its function being uncertain. The length of the CDR3 is 14 residues. Trimming left V 3 bases short and J 3 bases short, with 11 bases between. The CDR3 protein is CASSHPGRHTEAFF. The CDR3 DNA sequence: TGCGCCAGCAGTCATCCCGGGAGGCACACTGAAGCTTTCTTT.

Many counts were recorded for this clonotype. This sequence joins TRBV18 and TRBJ2-3; a possible D gene is TRBD2 (5 bases). The CDR3 consists of 13 residues. The V end was cut by 2 bases, the J end by 5 bases, with 8 bases between. Germline V gives CDR1 KGHSH, CDR2 LQKENI. The CDR3 loop reads CASSPGSGDTQYF. DNA of the CDR3: TGTGCCAGCTCACCAGGGAGCGGAGATACGCAGTATTTT.

This clonotype was observed at least ten times. The chain carries TRBV7-6 and TRBJ2-5; D not resolved. V was cut by 3 bases and J by 1 base, with 12 bases left in between. Germline-derived CDR1 and CDR2 are SGHVS and FNYEAQ. There are 15 residues in the CDR3. The CDR3 nucleotides read TGTGCCAGCAGCTTTATGAGGAGCTCCCAAGAGACCCAGTACTTC. Amino acid sequence: CASSFMRSSQETQYF.

This clonotype was observed a handful of times. The rearrangement uses TRBV28 and TRBJ2-7, with 7 bases lining up with TRBD1. There are 14 residues in the CDR3. The ends lost 5 bases at V and 2 bases at J; junction bases unmatched: 6. The V gene's germline CDR1 is MDHEN and CDR2 SYDVKM. CDR3 sequence: CASSARQGAYEQYF. The CDR3 nucleotides read TGTGCCAGCAGTGCCCGACAGGGCGCCTACGAGCAGTACTTC.

Many counts were recorded for this clonotype. This sequence joins TRBV28 and TRBJ2-2; TRBD2 matches at 7 bases. The V gene end was trimmed by 5 bases and the J gene end by 3 bases; junction bases not matched to a gene: 12. The CDR3 runs 17 residues. Germline CDR1 reads MDHEN; CDR2 reads SYDVKM. The CDR3 reads CASSGWEGRVDTGELFF. CDR3 nucleotides: TGTGCCAGCAGTGGCTGGGAGGGGCGCGTCGACACCGGGGAGCTGTTTTTT.

This clonotype was counted at least ten times. V gene TRBV6-5 combines with J gene TRBJ2-3; 7 nucleotides match TRBD1. The V gene's germline CDR1 is MNHEY and CDR2 SVGAGI. The V segment lost 6 bases and the J segment 5 bases; nucleotides outside the gene matches: 20. The CDR3 loop spans 18 amino acids. CDR3 in amino acids: CASSMTYTGAGLRDTQYF. The CDR3 DNA reads TGTGCCAGCAGCATGACATATACAGGGGCAGGTTTAAGAGATACGCAGTATTTT.

Judged by abundance, this clonotype is medium-sized. The V and J genes are TRBV18 and TRBJ1-1; 7 bases agree with TRBD1. The CDR3 is 14 amino acids. Germline trimming cut 6 bases from V and 1 base from J; bases unmatched to any gene: 5. CDR1 is KGHSH, CDR2 LQKENI, per germline. CDR3 in amino acids: CASSSRQGNTEAFF. Here the CDR3 DNA reads TGTGCCAGCTCGTCGAGACAGGGGAACACTGAAGCTTTCTTT.

This clonotype appeared many times. V gene TRBV2 combines with J gene TRBJ2-1; 13 bases map to TRBD2. The CDR3 has 15 amino acids. Trimming took 5 bases from V and 8 from J; bases not matched to a gene: 6. Germline-derived CDR1 and CDR2 are SNHLY and FYNNEI. The CDR3: CASSRTSGRRDEQFF. The CDR3 region has the DNA TGTGCCAGCAGTAGGACTAGCGGGAGACGGGATGAGCAGTTCTTC. Full variable domain (outside the CDR3, taken from reference TRBV2 and TRBJ2-1): EPEVTQTPSHQVTQMGQEVILRCVPISNHLYFYWYRQILGQKVEFLVSFYNNEISEKSEIFDDQFSVERPDGSNFTLKIRSTKLEDSAMYFCASSRTSGRRDEQFFGPGTRLTVL.

In this sample, this clonotype turned up many times. This sequence joins TRBV19 and TRBJ2-5; 8 bases are a match to TRBD2. CDR1 is LNHDA, CDR2 SQIVND, per germline (reference sequence). The CDR3 consists of 15 residues. With 2 bases clipped from V and 7 bases from J, the junction kept 9 bases outside the gene matches. The CDR3 nucleotides read TGTGCCAGTAGTATATCAAGCGGGAGTCTCGGGACCCAGTACTTC. This encodes CASSISSGSLGTQYF.

V usage is TRBV19 and J usage is TRBJ2-7; D might be TRBD1 (7 bases). V lost 10 bases and J lost 2, with 15 bases in between. CDR3 length equals 13 residues. Germline values: CDR1 LNHDA, CDR2 SQIVND (reference sequence). The CDR3, as DNA: TGTGCCACCCGGAGGGGACAGACCTACGAGCAGTACTTC. Protein sequence: CATRRGQTYEQYF.

This clonotype has a handful of counts. The chain carries TRBV20-1 and TRBJ2-7, with 9 bases fitting TRBD1. The CDR3 totals 14 residues. CDR1 and CDR2 (germline): DFQATT, SNEGSKA (reference sequence). Losses at the gene ends were 7 bases for V and 5 bases for J; bases not matched to a gene: 12. This chain's CDR3 is CSVWTGTGLDEQYF. DNA of the CDR3: TGCAGTGTCTGGACAGGGACAGGGCTGGACGAGCAGTACTTC.

The sample holds a few counts of this clonotype. The chain links TRBV28 to TRBJ1-6; 8 bases align to TRBD1. With V trimmed by 6 bases and J by 4 bases, 2 bases remained unmatched. The germline CDR1 and CDR2 sequences are MDHEN and SYDVKM. The CDR3 is 14 residues long. The CDR3 region has the DNA TGTGCCAGCAGCGGGACAGGTTATAATTCACCCCTCCACTTT. Translating it yields CASSGTGYNSPLHF.

At least ten counts were recorded for this clonotype. The chain recombines TRBV3-1 with TRBJ2-7; D unclear. There are 12 residues in the CDR3. Germline CDR1 reads LGHDT; CDR2 reads YNNKEL (reference sequence). V was clipped by 2 bases and J by 7 bases, with 9 bases between them. The DNA for the CDR3 is TGTGCCAGCAGCCAATTGGAAGGGGAGCAGTACTTC. Protein: CASSQLEGEQYF.

This clonotype was seen a handful of times. J is TRBJ2-1 and V is TRBV6-5; 10 bases are shared with TRBD1. The CDR3 has 16 residues. The germline V gene has CDR1 MNHEY and CDR2 SVGAGI. V trimming: 8 bases; J trimming: 8 bases; junction bases outside the gene matches: 15. The CDR3 DNA reads TGTGCCAGCCTCCCTAGTCTAGGGACAGGGGTCGATGAGCAGTTCTTC. As protein: CASLPSLGTGVDEQFF.

This clonotype has ten or more counts. The chain combines TRBV6-4 with TRBJ2-5; D possibly corresponds to TRBD2 (5 bases). Germline V gene sequence: CDR1 MRHNA, CDR2 SNTAGT. V was pared by 0 bases and J by 4 bases, with 6 bases between. CDR3 length equals 13 residues. CDR3 nucleotide sequence: TGTGCCAGCAGTGACTCCGAGGGAGAGACCCAGTACTTC. This encodes CASSDSEGETQYF.

This clonotype was counted between two and nine times. This sequence joins TRBV5-1 and TRBJ2-5; D might be TRBD1 or TRBD2, each matching 6 bases. Germline assignment: CDR1 SGHRS and CDR2 YFSETQ. The germline V and J ends were trimmed by 3 bases and 1 base, with 19 bases remaining between them. This CDR3 has 17 amino acids. This CDR3 reads CASSSGQHGRIQETQYF. The CDR3 DNA reads TGCGCCAGCAGCTCCGGACAGCACGGGAGAATCCAAGAGACCCAGTACTTC.

This chain links TRBV7-9 with TRBJ2-7, with 8 bases identical to TRBD1. The V and J ends lost 4 bases and 2 bases, in that order; junction bases with no gene match: 4. Germline loops: CDR1 SEHNR, CDR2 FQNEAQ (reference sequence). The length of the CDR3 is 14 residues. The CDR3 sequence: CASSSDRVPYEQYF. DNA for the CDR3: TGTGCCAGCAGCTCGGACAGGGTGCCCTACGAGCAGTACTTC.